These 27 T cell receptor beta chains share one sample of origin, sequenced in a study of T-cell reconstitution after alpha-beta-depleted transplantation in children. A library of TCRbeta sequences, prepared with unique molecular identifiers, was generated. TCRdb independently ran MiXCR on the PCR reads; one entry per CDR3 protein. There are under 250,000 distinct CDR3 sequences in the sample; around 7% occur only once, and just over 5.5% lies in the top ten. The starting material was PBMCs, obtained before TCRalphabeta/CD19-depleted stem cell transplant. These receptor sequences come from a boy aged 2 to 10 with acute lymphoblastic leukemia, due to receive a stem cell transplant.

This clonotype was detected many times. The genes are TRBV7-9 and TRBJ1-2, with TRBD1 matching 10 bases. Germline V CDR1 and CDR2: SEHNR, FQNEAQ (reference sequence). This CDR3 spans 14 amino acids. After removal of 7 bases from V and 7 bases from J, the junction contained 9 bases not matched to a gene. The CDR3 sequence: CASTRTTGGSGYTF. The CDR3 nucleotides are TGTGCCAGCACCAGAACGACAGGGGGCTCTGGCTACACCTTC. The variable domain in full, completed from reference TRBV7-9 and TRBJ1-2, reads DTGVSQNPRHKITKRGQNVTFRCDPISEHNRLYWYRQTLGQGPEFLTYFQNEAQLEKSRLLSDRFSAERPKGSFSTLEIQRTEQGDSAMYLCASTRTTGGSGYTFGSGTRLTVV.

The DNA of the CDR3 is TGCAGCGTTGTTGGCGGGAGCTCCTACGAGCAGTACTTC. The encoded protein is CSVVGGSSYEQYF. V usage is TRBV29-1 and J usage is TRBJ2-7, with 7 positions matching TRBD2. The ends lost 4 bases at V and 0 bases at J; junction bases unmatched: 3. This CDR3 spans 13 amino acids. Germline V gives CDR1 SQVTM, CDR2 ANQGSEA.

This clonotype was recorded at least ten times. The rearrangement uses TRBV5-1 and TRBJ2-1; 11 bases line up with TRBD2. The germline V gene encodes CDR1 SGHRS and CDR2 YFSETQ. The CDR3 has 17 amino acids. V dropped 0 bases and J dropped 1; count of bases not matched to a gene: 3. The CDR3 reads CASSLGSGRGSYNEQFF. The CDR3 DNA is TGCGCCAGCAGCTTGGGTAGCGGGAGGGGGTCCTACAATGAGCAGTTCTTC.

This chain uses TRBV5-5 with TRBJ2-6; 8 bases line up with TRBD1. V lost 4 bases to trimming and J lost 0 bases; unmatched junction nucleotides: 6. The CDR3 is 17 residues long. From germline, CDR1 is SGHKS and CDR2 YYEKEE (reference sequence). In DNA, the CDR3 is TGTGCCAGCAGCCTCCGGGACAGGCGCTCTGGGGCCAACGTCCTGACTTTC. This sequence encodes CASSLRDRRSGANVLTF.

This clonotype has at least ten counts. The rearrangement uses TRBV7-9 and TRBJ2-5; D possibly corresponds to TRBD1 (6 bases). The CDR3 sequence is 14 residues long. Looked up from germline, CDR1 is SEHNR and CDR2 is FQNEAQ (reference sequence). With 3 bases removed from V and 0 bases from J, the gap between germline ends came to 8 bases. CDR3 region: CASSFGQNQETQYF. The CDR3 nucleotides are TGTGCCAGCAGCTTCGGACAGAACCAAGAGACCCAGTACTTC.

This clonotype was seen at least ten times. The CDR3 coding sequence is TGCAGCGTTGAAGAAATGGACGGCTACGAGCAGTACTTC. Amino acid sequence: CSVEEMDGYEQYF. The chain links TRBV29-1 to TRBJ2-7; no reliable D call. Germline V CDR1 and CDR2: SQVTM, ANQGSEA. CDR3 size: 13 residues. V dropped 0 bases and J dropped 3 bases, with 9 bases sitting between them.

At least ten counts were recorded for this clonotype. In nucleotides, the CDR3 is TGCAGTGCTCGTGGGGCCCCGCTATCCTACAATGAGCAGTTCTTC. It yields the protein CSARGAPLSYNEQFF. The chain employs TRBV20-1 and TRBJ2-1; D might be TRBD1 (5 bases). V lost 5 bases and J 1 base, leaving 15 bases between the germline ends. The CDR3 is 15 residues long. Germline CDR1 and CDR2: DFQATT and SNEGSKA (reference sequence).

The CDR3 nucleotides are TGCGCCAGCAGCTTTAATCCTAGCGGGAGGGCCCCGAACACCGGGGAGCTGTTTTTT. It is translated as CASSFNPSGRAPNTGELFF. The chain couples TRBV5-1 to TRBJ2-2, with 12 bases matching TRBD2. Germline assignment: CDR1 SGHRS and CDR2 YFSETQ. J gave up 0 bases and V 2 bases, and 8 bases lay outside the gene matches. The CDR3 is 19 amino acids.

This clonotype was seen only a few times. The chain carries TRBV3-1 and TRBJ1-2; TRBD1 aligns across 8 bases. Germline V gene data show CDR1 as LGHDT and CDR2 as YNNKEL (reference sequence). V lost 4 bases, J lost 5 bases, and 15 bases stayed unmatched. This CDR3 is built from 17 residues. The CDR3 here is CASSLQDRAPLVYGYTF. The CDR3 region has the DNA TGTGCCAGCAGCCTACAGGACAGGGCACCTCTCGTTTATGGCTACACCTTC.

This clonotype has only a few counts. The V call is TRBV12-3 or TRBV12-4, the J call TRBJ1-1; D remains unclear. The CDR3 has 13 residues. V shed 2 bases and J shed 5 bases, with 9 bases lying between them. The CDR3 sequence is CASSLKRVTEAFF. DNA of the CDR3: TGTGCCAGCAGTTTAAAACGGGTTACTGAAGCTTTCTTT.

The J gene is TRBJ2-7, the V gene TRBV20-1; perhaps TRBD2 as D (5 bases). The CDR3 sequence is 16 residues long. V lost 1 base and J 5 bases, leaving 21 bases between the germline ends. Germline CDR1 DFQATT, CDR2 SNEGSKA (reference sequence). Here the CDR3 reads CSARGILRGPEDEQYF. The CDR3, as DNA: TGCAGTGCTAGAGGCATCCTTCGGGGTCCGGAGGACGAGCAGTACTTC.

This clonotype has a count of ten or more. The J gene is TRBJ2-3, the V gene TRBV28; D remains unclear. V dropped 8 bases and J dropped 0 bases, with 9 bases sitting between them. Germline V gives CDR1 MDHEN, CDR2 SYDVKM. CDR3 length: 13 amino acids. The CDR3 spells CASANPSTDTQYF. Here the CDR3 DNA reads TGTGCCAGCGCTAACCCGAGCACAGATACGCAGTATTTT.

The chain couples TRBV11-1 to TRBJ1-6; D is possibly TRBD1 (5 bases). The germline CDR1 and CDR2 sequences are SGHAT and FQDESV (reference sequence). Between the trimmed V and J ends, which lost 0 bases and 6 bases, there was a span of 18 bases. The CDR3 has 18 residues. The chain's CDR3 is CASSLALLRGGANSPLHF. The CDR3 DNA follows: TGTGCCAGCAGCTTAGCGCTGTTGCGGGGAGGGGCTAATTCACCCCTCCACTTT.

This clonotype was observed a few times. This chain joins TRBV7-2 and TRBJ2-1; D ambiguous. Trimming left V 4 bases short and J 7 bases short, with 11 bases between. The CDR3 covers 13 residues. The germline CDR1 and CDR2 sequences are SGHTA and FQGNSA. The CDR3 sequence: CASSSGRRNEQFF. The CDR3 region has the DNA TGTGCCAGCAGCTCTGGGCGAAGAAATGAGCAGTTCTTC.

The chain employs TRBV20-1 and TRBJ1-5; the D gene is possibly TRBD1 (5 bases). V was trimmed by 0 bases and J by 4 bases, leaving 10 bases between them. The CDR3 is 14 residues long. From germline, CDR1 is DFQATT and CDR2 SNEGSKA (reference sequence). This CDR3 reads CSARDRWGNQPQHF. The CDR3 nucleotides are TGCAGTGCTAGAGATCGTTGGGGGAATCAGCCCCAGCATTTT.

The rearrangement uses TRBV28 and TRBJ2-7, with 7 nucleotides matching TRBD2. Per the germline V gene, CDR1 is MDHEN and CDR2 is SYDVKM. Trimming cost V 1 base and J 0 bases; bases outside gene matches: 3. The CDR3 has 15 residues. The CDR3 DNA reads as TGTGCCAGCAGTTTATTGGGAGGGGTCTCCTACGAGCAGTACTTC. Translating gives CASSLLGGVSYEQYF.

V usage is TRBV11-2 and J usage is TRBJ2-3; the match to TRBD1 covers 7 bases. Unmatched junction bases numbered 7, after V lost 6 bases and J lost 4 bases. Germline V lookup: CDR1 SGHAT, CDR2 FQNNGV. The CDR3 contains 14 residues. CDR3 in amino acids: CASRFDRVADTQYF. In DNA form, the CDR3 reads TGTGCCAGCAGATTCGACAGGGTGGCAGATACGCAGTATTTT.

This clonotype was detected only a few times. This rearrangement joins TRBV20-1 to TRBJ2-5; 7 bases agree with TRBD1. V lost 4 bases to trimming and J lost 7 bases; unmatched junction nucleotides: 6. Germline loops: CDR1 DFQATT, CDR2 SNEGSKA (reference sequence). This CDR3 region has 12 residues. CDR3 nucleotides: TGCAGTGCTAAACAGGGGCAGGTGACCCAGTACTTC. It encodes CSAKQGQVTQYF.

This clonotype has a count of ten or more. This chain connects TRBV10-2 to TRBJ2-1; possibly TRBD2 for D (6 bases). The CDR3 is made up of 14 amino acids. The V gene lost 9 bases and the J gene lost 0 bases, with 12 bases spanning the gap. Germline V gives CDR1 WSHSY, CDR2 SAAADI. The DNA of the CDR3 is TGCGCCAGTCGGGGGATTAGCTCCTACAATGAGCAGTTCTTC. This codes for CASRGISSYNEQFF.

In its sample, this clonotype was seen many times. The V and J genes are TRBV7-2 and TRBJ2-2; 11 bases map to TRBD1. Germline assignment: CDR1 SGHTA and CDR2 FQGNSA. The CDR3 has 16 amino acids. J gave up 6 bases and V 4 bases, and 7 bases lay outside the gene matches. The CDR3 DNA follows: TGTGCCAGCAGCTACAGGACAGGGGGCGTCCCCGGGGAGCTGTTTTTT. Protein sequence: CASSYRTGGVPGELFF.

This clonotype occurred a few times. The chain uses TRBV27 and TRBJ2-1, with TRBD2 matching 14 bases. There are 16 residues in the CDR3. CDR1 MNHEY and CDR2 SMNVEV come from the germline V gene (reference sequence). Trimming took 4 bases from V and 8 from J; bases not matched to a gene: 7. The chain's CDR3 is CASSSSTSGRVDEQFF. CDR3 coding DNA: TGTGCCAGCAGTTCCTCGACTAGCGGGAGGGTCGATGAGCAGTTCTTC.

This clonotype was counted many times. The J gene is TRBJ2-7, the V gene TRBV28, with 9 bases lining up with TRBD2. Per the germline V gene, CDR1 is MDHEN and CDR2 is SYDVKM. V gave up 6 bases and J gave up 1 base; unmatched junction bases: 4. CDR3 length: 14 amino acids. The CDR3 is CASRGLAPSYEQYF. The DNA for the CDR3 is TGTGCCAGCAGGGGACTAGCTCCATCCTACGAGCAGTACTTC.

This chain connects TRBV10-2 to TRBJ2-7; possibly TRBD1 for D (6 bases). Germline CDR1 WSHSY, CDR2 SAAADI. The V end was cut by 3 bases, the J end by 0 bases, with 12 bases between. There are 15 residues in the CDR3. This CDR3 is CASSEGLGGSYEQYF. The CDR3 nucleotides read TGCGCCAGCAGTGAAGGGTTAGGGGGCTCCTACGAGCAGTACTTC.

This clonotype was observed many times. V gene TRBV28 combines with J gene TRBJ2-5, with D perhaps TRBD1 or TRBD2 (5 bases each). The CDR3 is 14 residues long. Germline V gene lookup returns CDR1 MDHEN and CDR2 SYDVKM. V lost 3 bases, J lost 4 bases, and 12 bases lay in between. CDR3 in amino acids: CASSFGHGGETQYF. CDR3 sequence (DNA): TGTGCCAGCAGTTTTGGGCATGGGGGAGAGACCCAGTACTTC.

This clonotype was observed at least ten times. This sequence joins TRBV28 and TRBJ2-7; 13 positions agree with TRBD2. Trimming at V came to 8 bases and at J to 6 bases, leaving 13 bases not matched to a gene. The CDR3 sequence is 16 residues long. The germline gives CDR1 MDHEN, CDR2 SYDVKM. CDR3 sequence: CASLTVGLAGTSEQYF. In nucleotides, the CDR3 is TGTGCCAGCTTAACAGTGGGACTAGCGGGAACTTCCGAGCAGTACTTC.

This clonotype appeared once. A much larger clone is a single base away; this may be a read error. The rearrangement uses TRBV2 and TRBJ2-5; the D gene is possibly TRBD1 (7 bases). Germline V gives CDR1 SNHLY, CDR2 FYNNEI. V lost 6 bases and J 5 bases, leaving 16 bases between the germline ends. The CDR3 has 14 amino acids. The CDR3 protein is CASRDPGGWETQYF. In DNA form, the CDR3 reads TGTGCCAGCAGAGATCCAGGGGGGTGGGAGACCCAGTACTTC. The whole variable domain, remainder taken from reference TRBV2 and TRBJ2-5, is EPEVTQTPSHQVTQMGQEVILRCVPISNHLYFYWYRQILGQKVEFLVSFYNNEISEKSEIFDDQFSVERPDGSNFTLKIRSTKLEDSAMYFCASRDPGGWETQYFGPGTRLLVL.

This clonotype was seen many times. The rearrangement links TRBV19 to TRBJ2-1, with TRBD1 identical over 9 bases. CDR1 is LNHDA and CDR2 is SQIVND in the germline V gene (reference sequence). The CDR3 is made up of 15 amino acids. V dropped 3 bases and J dropped 7; count of bases not matched to a gene: 7. The CDR3 sequence is CASSILGDRVNEQFF. The CDR3, as DNA: TGTGCCAGTAGTATCTTAGGGGACAGGGTGAATGAGCAGTTCTTC.